This T cell receptor (beta chain) was identified during a study of blood T cell repertoires in COVID-19. Overall study: Donors in the United States, Italy and Spain gave samples during acute or convalescent COVID-19. Sources were T cells, B-cell-depleted T cells, or PBMCs; the material itself was cDNA or gDNA.

In the original workflow: Estimation of nucleated cell counts relied on the amplification of reference gene primers. Generated by immunoSEQ multiplex PCR, the TCRdb table keeps only in-frame clones and is missing some. Clonal size and the V and J genes are those of that table, whereas D and trimming came from the DNA. The data hold about 180,000 clones, with about 87% observed a single time. Germline V gene data show CDR1 as LNHDA and CDR2 as SQIVND (reference sequence). Deletions cut 3 bases from V and 0 bases from J, with 11 bases between. The CDR3 is 15 amino acids. This TCR was recovered from a man between 40 and 49 years old with active or convalescent COVID-19. V and J are TRBV19 and TRBJ1-2; no definite D call. The sample taken for sequencing was peripheral blood. The CDR3: CASSIAGSTNYGYTF. The DNA for the CDR3 is TGTGCCAGTAGTATCGCCGGGTCAACTAACTATGGCTACACCTTC.